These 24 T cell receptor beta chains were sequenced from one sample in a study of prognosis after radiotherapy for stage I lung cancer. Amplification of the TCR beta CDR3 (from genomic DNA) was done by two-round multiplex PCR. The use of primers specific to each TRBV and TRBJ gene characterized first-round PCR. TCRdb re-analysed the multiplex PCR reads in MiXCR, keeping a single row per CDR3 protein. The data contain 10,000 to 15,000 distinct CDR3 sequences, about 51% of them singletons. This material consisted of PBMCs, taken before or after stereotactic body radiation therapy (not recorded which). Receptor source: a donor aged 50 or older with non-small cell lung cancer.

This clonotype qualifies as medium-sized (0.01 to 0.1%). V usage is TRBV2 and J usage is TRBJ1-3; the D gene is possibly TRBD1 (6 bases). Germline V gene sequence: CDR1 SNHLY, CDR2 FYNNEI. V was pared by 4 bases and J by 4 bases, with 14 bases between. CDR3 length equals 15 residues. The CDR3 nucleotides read TGTGCCAGCAGTGGTTTGGGGGCTTTCGGAAACACCATATATTTT. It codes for CASSGLGAFGNTIYF. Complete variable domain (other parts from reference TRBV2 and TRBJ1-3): EPEVTQTPSHQVTQMGQEVILRCVPISNHLYFYWYRQILGQKVEFLVSFYNNEISEKSEIFDDQFSVERPDGSNFTLKIRSTKLEDSAMYFCASSGLGAFGNTIYFGEGSWLTVV.

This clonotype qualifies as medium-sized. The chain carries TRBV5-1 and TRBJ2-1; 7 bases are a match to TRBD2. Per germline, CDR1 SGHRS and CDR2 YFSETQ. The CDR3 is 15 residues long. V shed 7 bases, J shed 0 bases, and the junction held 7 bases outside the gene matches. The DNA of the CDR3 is TGCGCCAGCTATTTGGGGGGGAGCTCCTACAATGAGCAGTTCTTC. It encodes CASYLGGSSYNEQFF.

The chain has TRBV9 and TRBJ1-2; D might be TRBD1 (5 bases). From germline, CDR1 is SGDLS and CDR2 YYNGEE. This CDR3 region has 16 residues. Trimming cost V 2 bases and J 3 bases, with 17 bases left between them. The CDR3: CASSVGRWDGDYGYTF. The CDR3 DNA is TGTGCCAGCAGCGTCGGAAGATGGGACGGGGACTATGGCTACACCTTC.

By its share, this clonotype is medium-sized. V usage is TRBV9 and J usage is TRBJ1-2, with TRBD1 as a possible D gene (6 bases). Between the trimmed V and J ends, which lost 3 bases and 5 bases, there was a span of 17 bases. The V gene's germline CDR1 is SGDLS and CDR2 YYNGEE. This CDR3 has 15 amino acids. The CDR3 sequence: CASSEQGSERYGYTF. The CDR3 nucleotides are TGTGCCAGCAGCGAACAGGGTTCAGAGCGATATGGCTACACCTTC.

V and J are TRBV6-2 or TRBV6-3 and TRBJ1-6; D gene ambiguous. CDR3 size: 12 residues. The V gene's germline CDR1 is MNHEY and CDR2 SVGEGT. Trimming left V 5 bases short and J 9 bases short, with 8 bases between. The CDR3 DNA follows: TGTGCCAGCAGTGCCGAGGGTTCACCCCTCCACTTT. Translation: CASSAEGSPLHF.

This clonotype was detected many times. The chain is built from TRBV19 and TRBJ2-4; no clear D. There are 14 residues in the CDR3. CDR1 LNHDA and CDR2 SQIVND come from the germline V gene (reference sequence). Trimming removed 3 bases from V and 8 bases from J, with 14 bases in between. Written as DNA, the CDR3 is TGTGCCAGTAGTATGACTTCCCGGACGTACATTCAGTACTTC. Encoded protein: CASSMTSRTYIQYF.

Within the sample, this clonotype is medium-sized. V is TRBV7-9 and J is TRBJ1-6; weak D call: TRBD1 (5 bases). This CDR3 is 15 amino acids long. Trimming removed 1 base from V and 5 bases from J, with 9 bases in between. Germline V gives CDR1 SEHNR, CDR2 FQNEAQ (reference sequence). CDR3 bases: TGTGCCAGCAGCTTAGGGGGGACCGATAATTCACCCCTCCACTTT. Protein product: CASSLGGTDNSPLHF.

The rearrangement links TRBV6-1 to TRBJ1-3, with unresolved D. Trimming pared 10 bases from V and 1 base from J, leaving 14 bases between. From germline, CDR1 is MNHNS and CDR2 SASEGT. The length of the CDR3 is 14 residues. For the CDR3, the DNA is TGTGCCACCTCTGGGTCAGGTTCTGGAAACACCATATATTTT. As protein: CATSGSGSGNTIYF.

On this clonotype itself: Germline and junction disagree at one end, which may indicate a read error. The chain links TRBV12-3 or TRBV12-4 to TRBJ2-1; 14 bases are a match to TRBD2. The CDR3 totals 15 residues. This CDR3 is CASRLAGGSYDEQFF. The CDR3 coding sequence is TGCGCCAGCAGACTAGCGGGAGGGTCCTACGATGAGCAGTTCTTC.

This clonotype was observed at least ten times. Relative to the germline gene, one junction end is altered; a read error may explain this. CDR3 amino acids: CAASDGTGSGANVLTF. CDR3 nucleotide sequence: TGTGCCGCCAGTGATGGGACAGGGTCTGGGGCCAACGTCCTGACTTTC. The rearrangement joins TRBV24-1 to TRBJ2-6; 9 nucleotides line up with TRBD1. Germline V CDR1 and CDR2: KGHDR, SFDVKD. The CDR3 sequence is 16 residues long.

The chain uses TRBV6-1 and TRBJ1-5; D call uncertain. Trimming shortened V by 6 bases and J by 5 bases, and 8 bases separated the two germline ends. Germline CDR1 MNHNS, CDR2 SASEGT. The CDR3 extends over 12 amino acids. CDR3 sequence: CASSIDYQPQHF. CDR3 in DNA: TGTGCCAGCAGCATCGACTATCAGCCCCAGCATTTT.

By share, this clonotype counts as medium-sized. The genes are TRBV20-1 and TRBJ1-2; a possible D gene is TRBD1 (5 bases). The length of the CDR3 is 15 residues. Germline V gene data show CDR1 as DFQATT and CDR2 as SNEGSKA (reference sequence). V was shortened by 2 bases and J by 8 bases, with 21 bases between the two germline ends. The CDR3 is CSARRGILEDNGYTF. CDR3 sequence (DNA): TGCAGTGCTAGACGGGGCATACTAGAAGATAACGGCTACACCTTC.

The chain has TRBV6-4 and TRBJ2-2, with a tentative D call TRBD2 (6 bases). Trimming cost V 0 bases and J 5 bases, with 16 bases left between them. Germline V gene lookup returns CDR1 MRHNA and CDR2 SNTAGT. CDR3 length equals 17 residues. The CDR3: CASSDSEGGDYTGELFF. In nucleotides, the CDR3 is TGTGCCAGCAGTGACTCGGAGGGCGGCGATTATACCGGGGAGCTGTTTTTT.

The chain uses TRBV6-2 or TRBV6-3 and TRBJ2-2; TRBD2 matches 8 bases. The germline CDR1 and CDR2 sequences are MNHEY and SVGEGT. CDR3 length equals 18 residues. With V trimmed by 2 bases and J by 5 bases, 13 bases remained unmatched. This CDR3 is CASSYGFNSGGRTGELFF. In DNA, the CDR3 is TGTGCCAGCAGTTACGGCTTTAACAGCGGGGGACGGACCGGGGAGCTGTTTTTT.

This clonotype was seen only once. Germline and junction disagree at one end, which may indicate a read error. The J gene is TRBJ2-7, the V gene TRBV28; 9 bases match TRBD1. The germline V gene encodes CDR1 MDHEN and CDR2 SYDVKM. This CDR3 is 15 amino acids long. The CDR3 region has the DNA TGTGCCAGCACTTTAGCGACAGGGGGGGTGGTGGAGCAGTACTTC. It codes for CASTLATGGVVEQYF.

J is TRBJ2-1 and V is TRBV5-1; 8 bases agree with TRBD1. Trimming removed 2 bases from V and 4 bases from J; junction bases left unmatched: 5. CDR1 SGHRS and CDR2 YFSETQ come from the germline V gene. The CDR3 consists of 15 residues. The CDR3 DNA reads TGCGCCAGCAGCTTCCGACAGGGGTCTTACAATGAGCAGTTCTTC. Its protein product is CASSFRQGSYNEQFF.

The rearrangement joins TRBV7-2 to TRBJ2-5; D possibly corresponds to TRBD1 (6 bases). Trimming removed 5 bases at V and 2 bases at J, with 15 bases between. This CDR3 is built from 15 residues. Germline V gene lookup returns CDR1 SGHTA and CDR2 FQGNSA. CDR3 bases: TGTGCCAGCAGCCTACAGACAGGATTGCAAGAGACCCAGTACTTC. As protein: CASSLQTGLQETQYF.

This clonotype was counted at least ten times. CDR3 in DNA: TGCAGCGTATACCAACTTGGCGCGCAGTACTTC. Its protein product is CSVYQLGAQYF. This sequence joins TRBV29-1 and TRBJ2-7, with unresolved D. CDR1 is SQVTM and CDR2 is ANQGSEA in the germline V gene. This CDR3 comprises 11 residues. The ends were cut back, 6 bases at V and 9 bases at J, with 15 bases in the middle.

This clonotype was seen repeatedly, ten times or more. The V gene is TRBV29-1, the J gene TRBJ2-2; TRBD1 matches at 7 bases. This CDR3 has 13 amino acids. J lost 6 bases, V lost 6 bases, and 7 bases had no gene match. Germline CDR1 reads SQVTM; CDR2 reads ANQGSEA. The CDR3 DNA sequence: TGCAGCGTCGCTGACAGGGATCCCGGGGAGCTGTTTTTT. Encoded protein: CSVADRDPGELFF.

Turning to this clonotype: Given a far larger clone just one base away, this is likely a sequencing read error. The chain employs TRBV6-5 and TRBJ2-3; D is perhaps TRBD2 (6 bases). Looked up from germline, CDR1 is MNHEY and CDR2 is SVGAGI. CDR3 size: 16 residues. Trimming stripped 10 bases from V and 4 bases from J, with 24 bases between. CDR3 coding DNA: TGTGCCATCAGCCCCCTGGGGGGTTCCGGCTCAGATACGCAGTATTTT. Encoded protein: CAISPLGGSGSDTQYF.

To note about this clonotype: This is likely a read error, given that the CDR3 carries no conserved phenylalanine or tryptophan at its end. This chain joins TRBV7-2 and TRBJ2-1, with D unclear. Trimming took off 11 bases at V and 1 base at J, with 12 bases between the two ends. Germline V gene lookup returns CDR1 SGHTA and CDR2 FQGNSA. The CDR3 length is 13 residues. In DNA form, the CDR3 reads TGTGCCTCTTCGGGTGGGTCCTACAATGAGCAGTTCATC. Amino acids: CASSGGSYNEQFI.

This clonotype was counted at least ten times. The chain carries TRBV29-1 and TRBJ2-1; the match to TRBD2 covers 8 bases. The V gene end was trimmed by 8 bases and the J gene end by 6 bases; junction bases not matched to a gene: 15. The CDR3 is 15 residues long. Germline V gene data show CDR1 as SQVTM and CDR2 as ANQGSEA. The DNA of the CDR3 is TGCAGCTTCCCCGGAGCGGGAGTCCCTGTCAATGAGCAGTTCTTC. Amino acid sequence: CSFPGAGVPVNEQFF.

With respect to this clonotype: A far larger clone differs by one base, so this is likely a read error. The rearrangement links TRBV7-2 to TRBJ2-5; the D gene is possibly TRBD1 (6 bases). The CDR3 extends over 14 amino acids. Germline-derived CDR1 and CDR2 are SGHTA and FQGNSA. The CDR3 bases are TGTGCCAGCAGCTCCCGGGACAAACAAGAGACCAAGTACTTC. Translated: CASSSRDKQETKYF.

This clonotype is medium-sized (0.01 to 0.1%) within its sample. The CDR3 loop reads CASSPQENTEAFF. Here the CDR3 DNA reads TGTGCCAGCAGCCCACAGGAAAACACTGAAGCTTTCTTT. The chain has TRBV3-1 and TRBJ1-1; a weak D match, TRBD1 (5 bases). The CDR3 has 13 residues. V was trimmed by 4 bases and J by 2 bases, leaving 8 bases between them. The V gene's germline CDR1 is LGHDT and CDR2 YNNKEL (reference sequence).